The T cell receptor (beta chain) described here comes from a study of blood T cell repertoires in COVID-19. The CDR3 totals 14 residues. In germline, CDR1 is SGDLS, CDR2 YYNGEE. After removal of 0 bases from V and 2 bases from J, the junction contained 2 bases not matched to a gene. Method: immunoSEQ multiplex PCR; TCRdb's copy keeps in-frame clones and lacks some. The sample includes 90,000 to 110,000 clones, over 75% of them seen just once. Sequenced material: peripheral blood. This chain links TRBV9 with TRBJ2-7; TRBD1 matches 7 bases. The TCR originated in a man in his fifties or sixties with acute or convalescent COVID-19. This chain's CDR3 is CASSVETGPYEQYF. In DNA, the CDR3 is TGTGCCAGCAGCGTAGAGACAGGGCCCTACGAGCAGTACTTC. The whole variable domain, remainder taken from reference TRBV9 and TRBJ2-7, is DSGVTQTPKHLITATGQRVTLRCSPRSGDLSVYWYQQSLDQGLQFLIQYYNGEERAKGNILERFSAQQFPDLHSELNLSSLELGDSALYFCASSVETGPYEQYFGPGTRLTVT.